Listed below are T cell receptor beta chains from one sample, sequenced in a study of T cells in Graves' hyperthyroidism and ophthalmopathy. TCRdb re-called the multiplex PCR reads through MiXCR, storing one row per CDR3 protein. In the table there are approximately 410,000 distinct CDR3 sequences, around 15% of which are singletons. Material for sequencing was blood. These receptor sequences come from a man aged 18 to 29 with Graves' ophthalmopathy. Both conserved end residues are part of each CDR3. A D gene is named only where the DNA matches it firmly. Clone size appears in some rows only: once, few, many, or a class for an expanded clone.

D gene: TRBD1; V gene: TRBV14; CDR3 length: 16; clone size: NA; J gene: TRBJ1-2; CDR3 protein: CASSQLGTGGLYGYTF; CDR3 DNA: TGTGCCAGCAGCCAACTTGGGACAGGGGGCTTGTATGGCTACACCTTC
D gene: NA; V gene: TRBV7-2; CDR3 length: 12; clone size: many; J gene: TRBJ2-3; CDR3 protein: CASSLLGTVRYF; CDR3 DNA: TGTGCCAGCAGCTTACTAGGGACCGTGAGGTATTTT
D gene: NA; V gene: TRBV6-5; CDR3 length: 18; clone size: many; J gene: TRBJ2-3; CDR3 protein: CASSYFWDLRSSTDTQYF; CDR3 DNA: TGTGCCAGCAGTTACTTCTGGGACCTAAGGTCTAGCACAGATACGCAGTATTTT
D gene: NA; V gene: TRBV20-1; CDR3 length: 14; clone size: few; J gene: TRBJ2-1; CDR3 protein: CSATHFSSYNEQFF; CDR3 DNA: TGCAGTGCTACCCACTTCAGCTCCTACAATGAGCAGTTCTTC
D gene: TRBD1; V gene: TRBV20-1; CDR3 length: 12; clone size: few; J gene: TRBJ1-2; CDR3 protein: CSVRDRGGGYTF; CDR3 DNA: TGCAGTGTCCGGGACAGGGGGGGTGGCTACACCTTC
D gene: NA; V gene: TRBV5-1; CDR3 length: 15; clone size: many; J gene: TRBJ2-3; CDR3 protein: CASSLLGIGTDTQYF; CDR3 DNA: TGCGCCAGCAGCTTGCTGGGTATCGGCACAGATACGCAGTATTTT
D gene: NA; V gene: TRBV20-1; CDR3 length: 11; clone size: many; J gene: TRBJ1-5; CDR3 protein: CSEGVLRPQHF; CDR3 DNA: TGCAGTGAGGGCGTGCTACGGCCCCAGCATTTT
D gene: NA; V gene: TRBV9; CDR3 length: 14; clone size: many; J gene: TRBJ2-3; CDR3 protein: CASNPGGNTDTQYF; CDR3 DNA: TGTGCCAGCAATCCAGGGGGGAACACAGATACGCAGTATTTT
D gene: TRBD1; V gene: TRBV12-3/TRBV12-4; CDR3 length: 15; clone size: many; J gene: TRBJ2-2; CDR3 protein: CASSRSGTGERELFF; CDR3 DNA: TGTGCCAGCAGTCGCTCCGGGACAGGGGAAAGGGAGCTGTTTTTT
D gene: NA; V gene: TRBV7-9; CDR3 length: 15; clone size: many; J gene: TRBJ1-5; CDR3 protein: CASSPGQSPNQPQHF; CDR3 DNA: TGTGCCAGCAGCCCCGGACAGTCCCCTAATCAGCCCCAGCATTTT